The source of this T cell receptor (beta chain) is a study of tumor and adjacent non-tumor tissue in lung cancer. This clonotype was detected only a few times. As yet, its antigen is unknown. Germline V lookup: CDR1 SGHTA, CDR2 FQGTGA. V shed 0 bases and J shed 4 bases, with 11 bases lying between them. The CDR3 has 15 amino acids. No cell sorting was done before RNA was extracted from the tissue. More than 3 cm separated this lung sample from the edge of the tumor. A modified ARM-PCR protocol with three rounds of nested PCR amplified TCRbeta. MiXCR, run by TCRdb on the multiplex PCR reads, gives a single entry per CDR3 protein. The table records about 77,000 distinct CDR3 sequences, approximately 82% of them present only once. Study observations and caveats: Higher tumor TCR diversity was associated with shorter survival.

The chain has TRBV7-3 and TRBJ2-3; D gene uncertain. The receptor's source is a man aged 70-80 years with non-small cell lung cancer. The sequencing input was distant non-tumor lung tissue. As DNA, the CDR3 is TGTGCCAGCAGCTTAACGGGTTTGATTCCAGATACGCAGTATTTT. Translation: CASSLTGLIPDTQYF.